This T cell receptor (beta chain) was sequenced during a study of cytotoxic CD8 clonotypes in ibrutinib-treated CLL. Points from the study as a whole: Starting clonality was above that of age-matched healthy donors and tracked circulating CD8+ T-cell counts.

Depth targeted 1 in 200,000 to 1 in 1 million T cells, averaging around 9.5x coverage per clonotype. Profiling relied on immunoSEQ multiplex PCR, and the TCRdb table lists in-frame clones only, not all of them. The table has about 300,000 clones, around 69% seen once; the top ten hold roughly 6%. For this clone: Its antigen is currently unknown.

This CDR3 has 16 amino acids. J gave up 0 bases and V 6 bases, and 6 bases lay outside the gene matches. Germline loops: CDR1 MNHNY, CDR2 SVGAGI (reference sequence). The origin of this receptor is a human donor with chronic lymphocytic leukemia. The chain couples TRBV6-6 to TRBJ2-2, with 8 bases aligning to TRBD1. Specimen: PBMCs, collected at disease progression, from a patient treated with ibrutinib. The CDR3 region is CASRVGQGSNTGELFF. The CDR3 DNA sequence: TGTGCCAGCAGGGTAGGACAGGGCTCGAACACCGGGGAGCTGTTTTTT.